This note documents a single TCR beta chain sequence. What it binds is not known. Treatment denoted: roughly 10-day PBMC culture with coronavirus spike peptide pools or control peptides (ViraFEST assay). Fresh medium (containing IL-2) replaced half the medium on days 3 and 7. An Oncomine TCR Beta short-read assay was used to sequence the DNA from cultured CD4+ T cells. Genomic DNA from cultured CD4+ T cells was extracted. One entry per CDR3 protein results from TCRdb running MiXCR on the PCR reads. Counted here are about 13,000 distinct CDR3 sequences, 50% occurring once; the ten biggest clones make up around 12%. The data are from a study of vaccination and CD4 T cells after COVID-19. V lost 3 bases and J 2 bases, leaving 12 bases between the germline ends. The germline gives CDR1 DFQATT, CDR2 SNEGSKA (reference sequence). The CDR3 totals 14 residues.

The sequenced sample consisted of CD4+ T cells from blood, cultured in vitro. This receptor was obtained from a human donor who had recovered from COVID-19. The V call is TRBV20-1, the J call TRBJ2-3; D is unresolved. CDR3 protein: CSASPGYPTDTQYF. The CDR3 bases are TGCAGTGCTAGCCCGGGCTACCCCACAGATACGCAGTATTTT.